This entry lists 15 T cell receptor beta chains sequenced from one sample in a study of radiotherapy plus CTLA-4 blockade in lung cancer. Using immunoSEQ multiplex PCR, the repertoire was profiled, and TCRdb retains in-frame clones only, with some absent. The table has 55,000 to 70,000 clones, roughly 80% seen once. The sample here was peripheral blood, taken from a patient treated with radiotherapy plus ipilimumab. These receptors were taken from a human donor with non-small cell lung cancer who had a complete response to radiotherapy plus ipilimumab.

The CDR3 spells CAGGQRESYEQYF. CDR3 coding DNA: TGTGCCGGGGGACAGAGAGAATCCTACGAGCAGTACTTC. V gene TRBV6-1 combines with J gene TRBJ2-7; 7 bases fit TRBD1. CDR1 MNHNS and CDR2 SASEGT come from the germline V gene. Germline trimming cut 11 bases from V and 1 base from J; bases unmatched to any gene: 8. The CDR3 length is 13 residues.

The chain joins TRBV6-5 to TRBJ1-5, with 7 positions matching TRBD1. There are 13 residues in the CDR3. With 6 bases clipped from V and 5 bases from J, the junction kept 4 bases outside the gene matches. The germline CDR1 and CDR2 sequences are MNHEY and SVGAGI. CDR3 bases: TGTGCCAGCAGCCGGACAGGAGATCAGCCCCAGCATTTT. It yields the protein CASSRTGDQPQHF.

This clone was counted once. CDR3 bases: TGTGCCAGCAGCCAACTGGGAACTGAGAAGCGGGAGCAGTTCTTC. It specifies CASSQLGTEKREQFF. This rearrangement joins TRBV14 to TRBJ2-1, with D perhaps TRBD2 (5 bases). The CDR3 runs to 15 residues. Looked up from germline, CDR1 is SGHDN and CDR2 is FVKESK. Trimming cost V 2 bases and J 10 bases, with 18 bases left between them.

The CDR3 loop is CASRSTGIRRANYGYTF. The CDR3 DNA sequence: TGTGCCAGCAGGTCAACAGGAATCCGCAGAGCTAACTATGGCTACACCTTC. The V gene is TRBV7-9, the J gene TRBJ1-2; a possible D gene is TRBD1 (5 bases). The germline V gene encodes CDR1 SEHNR and CDR2 FQNEAQ (reference sequence). V was pared by 6 bases and J by 0 bases, with 20 bases between. This CDR3 is 17 amino acids long.

This clone came up once. The V gene is TRBV6-5, the J gene TRBJ1-6; D is unresolved. CDR3 size: 15 residues. V lost 7 bases to trimming and J lost 0 bases, with 10 bases between them. In germline, CDR1 is MNHEY, CDR2 SVGAGI. The DNA for the CDR3 is TGTGCCAGCACCCAAGGGAGCTCCTATAATTCACCCCTCCACTTT. Protein: CASTQGSSYNSPLHF.

This CDR3 is CASSYPPGHSYTF. In nucleotides, the CDR3 is TGTGCCAGCAGTTACCCCCCGGGACACAGCTACACCTTC. The chain uses TRBV6-5 and TRBJ1-2; D possibly corresponds to TRBD1 (6 bases). Germline-derived CDR1 and CDR2 are MNHEY and SVGAGI. The CDR3 runs 13 residues. V was pared by 2 bases and J by 9 bases, with 13 bases between.

V gene TRBV7-9 combines with J gene TRBJ2-4; possibly TRBD2 for D (5 bases). CDR1 is SEHNR and CDR2 is FQNEAQ in the germline V gene (reference sequence). The germline V and J ends were trimmed by 5 bases and 2 bases, with 19 bases remaining between them. This CDR3 is 17 amino acids long. This chain's CDR3 is CASSPGSSGFTKNIQYF. The CDR3 bases are TGTGCCAGCAGCCCGGGGTCCAGCGGCTTTACCAAAAACATTCAGTACTTC.

J is TRBJ2-5 and V is TRBV9; 7 nucleotides match TRBD2. CDR1 and CDR2 (germline): SGDLS, YYNGEE. The CDR3 loop spans 15 amino acids. J was trimmed by 2 bases and V by 3 bases; bases with no gene match: 7. The CDR3 protein is CASSARDYLQETQYF. The CDR3 bases are TGTGCCAGCAGCGCCCGGGACTACCTACAAGAGACCCAGTACTTC.

This clone was seen a few times. The chain employs TRBV7-2 and TRBJ2-5; D is possibly TRBD2 (5 bases). Germline CDR1 is SGHTA and CDR2 is FQGNSA. The CDR3 totals 14 residues. The ends were cut back, 4 bases at V and 4 bases at J, with 13 bases in the middle. Written as DNA, the CDR3 is TGTGCCAGCAGCTCCCCAGAGGGCGGAGAGACCCAGTACTTC. This codes for CASSSPEGGETQYF. The variable domain in full, with the rest retrieved from reference TRBV7-2 and TRBJ2-5, is GAGVSQSPSNKVTEKGKDVELRCDPISGHTALYWYRQSLGQGLEFLIYFQGNSAPDKSGLPSDRFSAERTGGSVSTLTIQRTQQEDSAVYLCASSSPEGGETQYFGPGTRLLVL.

The rearrangement joins TRBV19 to TRBJ2-1; 9 nucleotides agree with TRBD1. Losses at the gene ends were 2 bases for V and 3 bases for J; bases not matched to a gene: 8. This CDR3 comprises 17 residues. The germline V gene encodes CDR1 LNHDA and CDR2 SQIVND (reference sequence). CDR3 DNA sequence: TGTGCCAGTAGTATACAGGGACAGGGTGTGGGCTACAATGAGCAGTTCTTC. Translation: CASSIQGQGVGYNEQFF.

The chain couples TRBV12-1 to TRBJ2-5; the table's TRBD1 call for D was not verified on the DNA. TRBV12-1 is noted as a pseudogene. The CDR3 sequence is 16 residues long. As DNA, the CDR3 is TGTGCCAGCAGCTTTGCCTCCACAGGGGTCCAAGAGACCCAGTACTTC. Residues: CASSFASTGVQETQYF.

The rearrangement links TRBV7-2 to TRBJ2-5, with a weak D call TRBD2 (5 bases). Germline loops: CDR1 SGHTA, CDR2 FQGNSA. Trimming left V 5 bases short and J 6 bases short, with 16 bases between. This CDR3 is built from 14 residues. The CDR3 here is CASSPGGLIQTQYF. The CDR3 nucleotides are TGTGCCAGCAGCCCTGGCGGGCTGATCCAGACCCAGTACTTC.

This clone was seen once. The chain links TRBV7-9 to TRBJ1-5; no reliable D call. V lost 5 bases and J 1 base, leaving 15 bases between the germline ends. Looked up from germline, CDR1 is SEHNR and CDR2 is FQNEAQ (reference sequence). CDR3 length: 16 amino acids. The CDR3 protein is CASSLGGRVSNQPQHF. DNA of the CDR3: TGTGCCAGCAGCCTCGGCGGGAGGGTAAGCAATCAGCCCCAGCATTTT.

The rearrangement links TRBV30 to TRBJ2-1; 7 bases line up with TRBD2. The germline V gene has CDR1 GTSNPN and CDR2 SVGIG (reference sequence). Losses at the gene ends were 0 bases for V and 7 bases for J; bases not matched to a gene: 9. The CDR3 loop spans 15 amino acids. CDR3 DNA sequence: TGTGCCTGGAGTGTCGAGCGGGGCTCGAGGAATGAGCAGTTCTTC. It translates to CAWSVERGSRNEQFF.

The V and J genes are TRBV7-9 and TRBJ1-6; TRBD1 matches 8 bases. Germline-derived CDR1 and CDR2 are SEHNR and FQNEAQ (reference sequence). The CDR3 runs to 18 residues. Losses at the gene ends were 5 bases for V and 0 bases for J; bases not matched to a gene: 9. The CDR3 here is CASSPQTGVSSYNSPLHF. CDR3 nucleotide sequence: TGTGCCAGCAGCCCCCAGACAGGGGTGAGCTCCTATAATTCACCCCTCCACTTT.